This T cell receptor beta chain was observed in a study of T cells in Graves' hyperthyroidism and ophthalmopathy. There are many counts of this clonotype. Regions amplified from RNA transcripts were the TCR beta CDR3 regions. The study used the HTBI primer set for a first-round RT-PCR of the TCR CDR3. TCRdb re-called the multiplex PCR reads through MiXCR, storing one row per CDR3 protein. The sample has about 360,000 distinct CDR3 sequences, roughly 13% seen once. An absence of ophthalmopathy progression within 18 months meant stable Graves' hyperthyroidism. PBMCs were collected from a roughly 9.7 ml volume of fresh peripheral blood. The V gene's germline CDR1 is SNHLY and CDR2 FYNNEI. The CDR3 totals 16 residues. Trimming removed 5 bases from V and 0 bases from J, with 14 bases in between.

The sequencing sample was made of blood. The TCR sequence derives from a woman aged 18-29 years with Graves' hyperthyroidism. The chain is built from TRBV2 and TRBJ2-1; maybe TRBD1 (5 bases). CDR3 loop: CASSQGALFSYNEQFF. The CDR3 nucleotides read TGTGCCAGCAGTCAAGGGGCCTTGTTCTCCTACAATGAGCAGTTCTTC.